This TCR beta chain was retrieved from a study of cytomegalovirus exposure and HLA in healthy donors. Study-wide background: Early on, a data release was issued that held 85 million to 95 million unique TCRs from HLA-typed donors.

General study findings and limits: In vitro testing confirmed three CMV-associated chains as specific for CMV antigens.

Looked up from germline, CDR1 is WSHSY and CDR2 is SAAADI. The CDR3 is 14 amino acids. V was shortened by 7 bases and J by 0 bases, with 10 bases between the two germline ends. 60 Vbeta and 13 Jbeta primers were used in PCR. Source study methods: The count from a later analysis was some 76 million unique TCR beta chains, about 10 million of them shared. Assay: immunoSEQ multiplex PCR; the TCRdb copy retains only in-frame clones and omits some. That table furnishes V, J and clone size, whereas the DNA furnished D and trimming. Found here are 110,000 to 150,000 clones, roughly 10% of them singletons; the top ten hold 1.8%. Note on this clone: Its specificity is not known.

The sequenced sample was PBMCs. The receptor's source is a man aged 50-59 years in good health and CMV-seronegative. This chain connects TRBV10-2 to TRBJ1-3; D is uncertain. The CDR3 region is CASIQSGSGNTIYF. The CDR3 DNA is TGCGCCAGCATCCAGTCGGGCTCTGGAAACACCATATATTTT.